The 12 T cell receptor beta chains given below trace back to one sample, sequenced in a study of technical replicates of blood from several donors. This table comes from immunoSEQ multiplex PCR, and its TCRdb copy is limited to in-frame clones, with some not included. The repertoire holds roughly 85,000 clones, 94% seen once, with 0.2% to 0.3% in the top ten. Sequencing used T cells isolated from PBMCs. The receptors were sampled from a human donor in good health.

The chain has TRBV19 and TRBJ2-7; TRBD1 might be the D (5 bases). Per the germline V gene, CDR1 is LNHDA and CDR2 is SQIVND (reference sequence). V lost 5 bases and J 4 bases, leaving 12 bases between the germline ends. CDR3 length: 13 residues. For the CDR3, the DNA is TGTGCCAGTAGTCCCCTGGCAGGGTACGAGCAGTACTTC. Its translation is CASSPLAGYEQYF.

The rearrangement uses TRBV29-1 and TRBJ2-7, with 9 positions matching TRBD1. The CDR3 runs to 16 residues. CDR1 and CDR2 (germline): SQVTM, ANQGSEA. J was trimmed by 6 bases and V by 1 base; bases with no gene match: 13. The CDR3 sequence: CSVEASLAGQGTEQYF. The CDR3 nucleotides read TGCAGCGTTGAAGCGTCGCTTGCGGGACAGGGCACCGAGCAGTACTTC.

V usage is TRBV28 and J usage is TRBJ2-7; D is unresolved. Germline V gives CDR1 MDHEN, CDR2 SYDVKM. Trimming left V 7 bases short and J 2 bases short, with 24 bases between. The CDR3 has 17 amino acids. Here the CDR3 DNA reads TGTGCCAGCACCAGTTCCCCCACAGCTGGTGGGCCCTACGAGCAGTACTTC. Translated, it gives CASTSSPTAGGPYEQYF.

Only one count was recorded for this clone. This chain uses TRBV10-3 with TRBJ1-1; D is possibly TRBD1 (5 bases). Deletions cut 6 bases from V and 7 bases from J, with 9 bases between. The CDR3 spans 11 residues. Germline V gene lookup returns CDR1 ENHRY and CDR2 SYGVKD. Written as DNA, the CDR3 is TGTGCCATCAGGGAAAGGGGTGAAGCTTTCTTT. Protein sequence: CAIRERGEAFF.

This chain links TRBV5-4 with TRBJ2-7; 7 bases fit TRBD2. The CDR3 runs 15 residues. CDR1 SGHNT and CDR2 YYREEE come from the germline V gene (reference sequence). The junction had 10 bases not matched to a gene; V was cut back by 4 bases and J by 3 bases. CDR3 bases: TGTGCCAGCAGCGAGGGTTTGGGGGGGGTCTACGAGCAGTACTTC. Encoded protein: CASSEGLGGVYEQYF.

This chain joins TRBV18 and TRBJ1-1; tentative D call: TRBD1 (5 bases). V lost 5 bases to trimming and J lost 6 bases, with 16 bases between them. The length of the CDR3 is 14 residues. Germline CDR1 is KGHSH and CDR2 is LQKENI. CDR3 DNA: TGTGCCAGCTCAAACAGGACCCAGAGCGCTGAAGCTTTCTTT. Amino acid sequence: CASSNRTQSAEAFF.

The rearrangement joins TRBV2 to TRBJ2-1; D not resolved. CDR3 length: 15 residues. Germline loops: CDR1 SNHLY, CDR2 FYNNEI. The germline V and J ends were trimmed by 4 bases and 6 bases, with 16 bases remaining between them. CDR3 loop: CASSAYSPVGNEQFF. DNA for the CDR3: TGTGCCAGCAGTGCCTACTCCCCGGTTGGCAATGAGCAGTTCTTC.

J is TRBJ1-4 and V is TRBV10-3; the match to TRBD1 covers 9 bases. The germline V gene encodes CDR1 ENHRY and CDR2 SYGVKD. V trimming: 6 bases; J trimming: 5 bases; junction bases outside the gene matches: 10. The CDR3 covers 16 residues. CDR3 bases: TGTGCCATCAGCAGAGCTGCCGGGACAGGGAATGAAAAACTGTTTTTT. Protein product: CAISRAAGTGNEKLFF.

This chain uses TRBV7-9 with TRBJ1-2; the match to TRBD1 covers 10 bases. This CDR3 contains 17 residues. V shed 5 bases, J shed 4 bases, and the junction held 13 bases outside the gene matches. Germline CDR1 is SEHNR and CDR2 is FQNEAQ (reference sequence). Written as DNA, the CDR3 is TGTGCCAGCAGCCCCCTCGCCGGACAGGGGGTAGTCTATGGCTACACCTTC. It specifies CASSPLAGQGVVYGYTF.

The J gene is TRBJ2-3, the V gene TRBV5-1; no reliable D call. Looked up from germline, CDR1 is SGHRS and CDR2 is YFSETQ. V lost 0 bases and J lost 0, with 5 bases in between. This CDR3 has 14 residues. The DNA of the CDR3 is TGCGCCAGCAGCTTGGCCCAAAGCACAGATACGCAGTATTTT. Its translation: CASSLAQSTDTQYF.

The chain uses TRBV7-9 and TRBJ1-1; D is uncertain. Trimming left V 5 bases short and J 1 base short, with 8 bases between. This CDR3 comprises 13 residues. CDR1 is SEHNR, CDR2 FQNEAQ, per germline (reference sequence). The CDR3 reads CASSTARNTEAFF. DNA of the CDR3: TGTGCCAGCAGCACAGCCAGGAACACTGAAGCTTTCTTT.

The chain joins TRBV28 to TRBJ2-7, with 7 bases that match TRBD1. In germline, CDR1 is MDHEN, CDR2 SYDVKM. This CDR3 spans 13 amino acids. The junction had 5 bases not matched to a gene; V was cut back by 6 bases and J by 3 bases. The CDR3 nucleotides read TGTGCCAGCAGCTCGGGACAGAACTACGAGCAGTACTTC. As protein: CASSSGQNYEQYF.